This T cell receptor beta chain was profiled in a study of PD-L1 blockade in urothelial cancer. Study summary: Patients arrived having already received 0 to 3 prior chemotherapy regimens. Among blood samples, the median T cell count was approximately 150,000. At 3 weeks (second dose) and 6 weeks after starting treatment, blood was analyzed.

Added to each PCR by spiking were synthetic TCR analog templates. Produced via immunoSEQ multiplex PCR; TCRdb's table is partial and in-frame only. The sample consists of approximately 100,000 clones, about 90% of them appearing once. This CDR3 has 16 residues. Per the germline V gene, CDR1 is SEHNR and CDR2 is FQNEAQ (reference sequence). Trimming removed 1 base from V and 3 bases from J; junction bases left unmatched: 6. The sample was PBMCs, taken around atezolizumab (anti-PD-L1) treatment. This TCR came from an elderly woman with urothelial cancer. V is TRBV7-9 and J is TRBJ2-3, with 8 nucleotides matching TRBD1. Here the CDR3 reads CASSLVGQGATDTQYF. Here the CDR3 DNA reads TGTGCCAGCAGCTTAGTAGGTCAGGGGGCAACAGATACGCAGTATTTT. The full variable domain, rest sourced from reference TRBV7-9 and TRBJ2-3, is DTGVSQNPRHKITKRGQNVTFRCDPISEHNRLYWYRQTLGQGPEFLTYFQNEAQLEKSRLLSDRFSAERPKGSFSTLEIQRTEQGDSAMYLCASSLVGQGATDTQYFGPGTRLTVL.